Listed below are T cell receptor beta chains from one sample, sequenced in a study of cytomegalovirus exposure and HLA in healthy donors. Data came from immunoSEQ multiplex PCR; TCRdb stores just in-frame clones and leaves some out. The sample holds about 110,000 clones; about 86% are singletons and the top ten take roughly 4.2%. Sequenced input: PBMCs. The receptors were gathered from a woman aged 18-29 years in good health and CMV-seropositive. CDR3s leave out the opening cysteine and the closing phenylalanine or tryptophan. The D gene is left open where the match is weak.

D gene: TRBD1; V gene: TRBV7-9; J gene: TRBJ1-2; CDR3 protein: ASSLGPGTGNGYT
D gene: TRBD1; V gene: TRBV27; J gene: TRBJ2-7; CDR3 protein: ASRGQGYYEQY
D gene: -; V gene: TRBV15; J gene: TRBJ2-5; CDR3 protein: ATSGGWQETQY
D gene: -; V gene: TRBV5-1; J gene: TRBJ1-1; CDR3 protein: ASSLNTGNTEAF
D gene: -; V gene: TRBV29-1; J gene: TRBJ1-1; CDR3 protein: SVAGRTEAF
D gene: TRBD2; V gene: TRBV6-5; J gene: TRBJ2-1; CDR3 protein: ASSYLAGGRGEQF
D gene: -; V gene: TRBV10-3; J gene: TRBJ2-7; CDR3 protein: AISERVGEQY
D gene: -; V gene: TRBV5-4; J gene: TRBJ2-7; CDR3 protein: ASSRSGEPYEQY
D gene: TRBD1; V gene: TRBV19; J gene: TRBJ1-5; CDR3 protein: ASSIETGDQPQH
D gene: TRBD1; V gene: TRBV29-1; J gene: TRBJ2-3; CDR3 protein: SVRTGNTDTQY
D gene: TRBD2; V gene: TRBV9; J gene: TRBJ2-6; CDR3 protein: ASSATSGTVSGANVLT
D gene: -; V gene: TRBV10-3; J gene: TRBJ1-3; CDR3 protein: AISEVGVSGNTIY
D gene: -; V gene: TRBV7-9; J gene: TRBJ2-1; CDR3 protein: ASSLLRVVGTINEQF
D gene: TRBD2; V gene: TRBV28; J gene: TRBJ2-7; CDR3 protein: ASRPSGTYEQY
D gene: -; V gene: TRBV28; J gene: TRBJ2-7; CDR3 protein: ASSGINRFYEQY
D gene: -; V gene: TRBV18; J gene: TRBJ2-3; CDR3 protein: ASSPLPRTDTQY
D gene: -; V gene: TRBV4-1; J gene: TRBJ1-1; CDR3 protein: ASSQQPQRNTEAF
D gene: -; V gene: TRBV6-1; J gene: TRBJ2-7; CDR3 protein: ASSENRGSLAYEQY
D gene: TRBD1; V gene: TRBV5-1; J gene: TRBJ1-2; CDR3 protein: ASSFGFGTGGPGYGYT
D gene: -; V gene: TRBV2; J gene: TRBJ1-3; CDR3 protein: ASSENQGLTGNTIY
D gene: TRBD2; V gene: TRBV11-3; J gene: TRBJ2-1; CDR3 protein: ASSLSSGVGEQF
D gene: -; V gene: TRBV28; J gene: TRBJ1-2; CDR3 protein: ASSLGGWGYT
D gene: TRBD1; V gene: TRBV5-4; J gene: TRBJ1-3; CDR3 protein: ASSLTGGNTIY
D gene: TRBD1; V gene: TRBV27; J gene: TRBJ2-3; CDR3 protein: ASTSGQGIDTQY
D gene: TRBD1; V gene: TRBV29-1; J gene: TRBJ2-1; CDR3 protein: SVEGQGNYNEQF
D gene: -; V gene: TRBV19; J gene: TRBJ2-6; CDR3 protein: ASSIKTEIYSGANVLT